The rows below give T cell receptor beta chains drawn from one sample of a study of blood T cell repertoires in COVID-19. Using immunoSEQ multiplex PCR, the repertoire was profiled, and TCRdb retains in-frame clones only, with some absent. The sample includes roughly 150,000 clones, 70% to 90% of them seen just once. The sample was peripheral blood. The receptors stem from a woman in her 70s with acute or convalescent COVID-19. CDR3s include the opening cysteine and the closing phenylalanine or tryptophan. The order of the fields is D gene, J gene, clone size, V gene, CDR3 protein, CDR3 DNA. A D gene is named only where the DNA matches it firmly. Clone size, where shown, is once, few, many, or a class for clones that have expanded.

TRBD1 | TRBJ1-1 | - | TRBV18 | CASSPTGSTEAFF | TGTGCCAGCTCACCGACAGGGAGCACTGAAGCTTTCTTT
- | TRBJ1-4 | - | TRBV7-9 | CASSLRGDNEKLFF | TGTGCCAGCAGCTTACGGGGAGATAATGAAAAACTGTTTTTT
TRBD1 | TRBJ1-1 | - | TRBV4-3 | CASSQLTGVNTEAFF | TGCGCCAGCAGCCAACTGACAGGGGTGAACACTGAAGCTTTCTTT
TRBD1 | TRBJ1-1 | few | TRBV5-4 | CASSPSLGTGNTEAFF | TGTGCCAGCAGCCCTAGTTTGGGGACAGGGAACACTGAAGCTTTCTTT
TRBD1 | TRBJ1-2 | few | TRBV7-2 | CASSLHRGGGYTF | TGTGCCAGCAGCTTACACAGGGGGGGAGGCTACACCTTC
- | TRBJ1-2 | - | TRBV18 | CASSPTGLANYGYTF | TGTGCCAGCTCACCAACAGGTCTGGCCAACTATGGCTACACCTTC
- | TRBJ1-1 | few | TRBV19 | CASSMAGLFEAFF | TGTGCCAGTAGTATGGCAGGGTTATTCGAAGCTTTCTTT
- | TRBJ2-7 | - | TRBV15 | CATSAQDSYEQYF | TGTGCCACCAGCGCTCAAGACAGTTACGAGCAGTACTTC
- | TRBJ2-7 | - | TRBV5-6 | CASSYSNYEQYF | TGTGCCAGCAGCTATTCCAACTACGAGCAGTACTTC
TRBD1 | TRBJ1-2 | - | TRBV23-1 | CASSPGQGSSGYTF | TGCGCCAGCAGTCCAGGACAGGGTAGCAGCGGCTACACCTTC
TRBD1 | TRBJ1-2 | - | TRBV10-3 | CAIRGDRGDYGYTF | TGTGCCATCAGAGGGGACAGGGGGGACTATGGCTACACCTTC
- | TRBJ1-1 | - | TRBV3-1/TRBV3-2 | CASSQVGGRGDTEAFF | TGTGCCAGCAGCCAAGTGGGCGGGCGTGGGGACACTGAAGCTTTCTTT
TRBD1 | TRBJ1-3 | - | TRBV6-6 | CASNHRGSGNTIYF | TGTGCCAGCAACCACAGGGGTTCTGGAAACACCATATATTTT
- | TRBJ1-1 | once | TRBV2 | CASSVGKRAEAFF | TGTGCCAGCAGTGTCGGGAAAAGAGCTGAAGCTTTCTTT
- | TRBJ1-2 | - | TRBV3-1/TRBV3-2 | CASSPRGNYGYTF | TGTGCCAGCAGCCCCAGGGGTAACTATGGCTACACCTTC
- | TRBJ1-5 | few | TRBV4-2 | CASSQGTGPQPQHF | TGTGCCAGCAGCCAAGGCACTGGGCCCCAGCCCCAGCATTTT
- | TRBJ1-5 | - | TRBV7-6 | CASSLQSGFQPQHF | TGTGCCAGCAGCTTACAGTCGGGGTTTCAGCCCCAGCATTTT
- | TRBJ2-3 | - | TRBV4-1 | CASSQNKRVRSTDTQYF | TGCGCCAGCAGCCAGAATAAGCGGGTACGTAGCACAGATACGCAGTATTTT
- | TRBJ2-2 | - | TRBV6-2/TRBV6-3 | CASSGRQPFKGELFF | TGTGCCAGCAGCGGAAGACAGCCCTTTAAGGGGGAGCTGTTTTTT
- | TRBJ1-1 | - | TRBV5-1 | CASSPQVTNTEAFF | TGCGCCAGCAGCCCTCAGGTCACGAACACTGAAGCTTTCTTT
TRBD1 | TRBJ2-6 | - | TRBV27 | CASSSRGLRGANVLTF | TGTGCCAGCAGTTCCAGGGGGCTAAGGGGGGCCAACGTCCTGACTTTC
- | TRBJ1-6 | once | TRBV9 | CASSVASSSYNSPLHF | TGTGCCAGCAGCGTAGCTTCGAGCTCCTATAATTCACCCCTCCACTTT
- | TRBJ1-2 | few | TRBV27 | CASSLSGGDYGYTF | TGTGCCAGCAGTTTATCAGGAGGCGACTATGGCTACACCTTC
TRBD1 | TRBJ2-5 | - | TRBV15 | CATSRERVRGQKETQYF | TGTGCCACCAGCAGAGAGAGAGTAAGGGGACAGAAAGAGACCCAGTACTTC
TRBD1 | TRBJ2-7 | - | TRBV5-4 | CASSPNARGLAYEQYF | TGTGCCAGCAGCCCTAACGCGAGGGGGCTCGCCTACGAGCAGTACTTC
- | TRBJ2-2 | - | TRBV7-9 | CASSVPGLTNTGELFF | TGTGCCAGCAGCGTCCCGGGACTCACGAACACCGGGGAGCTGTTTTTT